A selection of T cell receptor beta chains follows, all from one sample in a study of blood T cell repertoires in COVID-19. Produced via immunoSEQ multiplex PCR; TCRdb's table is partial and in-frame only. The sample includes approximately 70,000 clones, 70% to 90% of them seen just once. The sample taken for sequencing was peripheral blood. The origin of the receptors is an older woman with acute or convalescent COVID-19. Both conserved end residues are part of each CDR3. D genes are given only for firm matches. Rows give clone size only sometimes, using once, few, many, or a class for an expanded clone.

abundance | j_gene | d_gene | v_gene | CDR3aa | CDR3nt
. | TRBJ2-7 | TRBD1 | TRBV13 | CASSLYGTGASYEQYF | TGTGCCAGCAGCTTATACGGGACAGGGGCATCCTACGAGCAGTACTTC
. | TRBJ1-5 | . | TRBV6-1 | CASSDNRAEVAQHF | TGTGCCAGCAGTGATAACAGGGCGGAGGTGGCCCAGCATTTT
. | TRBJ1-2 | . | TRBV28 | CASSRAGGYTF | TGTGCCAGCAGCAGAGCAGGGGGCTACACCTTC
. | TRBJ2-3 | TRBD2 | TRBV7-3 | CASSLMGGITVTDTQYF | TGTGCCAGCAGCTTAATGGGGGGGATTACGGTCACAGATACGCAGTATTTT
few | TRBJ2-7 | TRBD1 | TRBV30 | CACLTLAGGSEQYF | TGTGCCTGTTTAACCCTGGCAGGGGGCAGCGAGCAGTACTTC
. | TRBJ1-4 | . | TRBV7-9 | CASSPVRATNEKLFF | TGTGCCAGCAGCCCCGTCAGGGCAACTAATGAAAAACTGTTTTTT
. | TRBJ2-7 | . | TRBV29-1 | CSVAQGREQYF | TGCAGCGTCGCCCAGGGAAGGGAGCAGTACTTC
. | TRBJ1-2 | TRBD1 | TRBV7-3 | CASSERQGGWDGYTF | TGTGCCAGCAGCGAAAGACAGGGTGGCTGGGATGGCTACACCTTC
. | TRBJ2-7 | TRBD2 | TRBV4-2 | CASSQGLAGGQVGSEQYF | TGTGCCAGCAGCCAAGGGTTAGCGGGGGGGCAGGTAGGAAGCGAGCAGTACTTC
. | TRBJ2-7 | TRBD2 | TRBV9 | CASSVAGGGYEQYF | TGTGCCAGCAGCGTAGCTGGGGGGGGCTACGAGCAGTACTTC
. | TRBJ1-6 | TRBD1 | TRBV7-2 | CASSLAQRTGRSPLHF | TGTGCCAGCAGCTTAGCGCAGCGGACAGGGAGATCACCCCTCCACTTT
. | TRBJ2-2 | . | TRBV28 | CAILGENTGELFF | TGTGCCATCTTAGGGGAGAACACCGGGGAGCTGTTTTTT
. | TRBJ1-2 | . | TRBV5-1 | CASSLAGGKMGYTF | TGCGCCAGCAGCTTGGCCGGGGGAAAAATGGGCTACACCTTC
. | TRBJ1-6 | . | TRBV5-6 | CASSLGHYSSPLHF | TGTGCCAGCAGCTTAGGACATTATAGTTCACCCCTCCACTTT
. | TRBJ1-5 | . | TRBV19 | CASSIDSRGASNQPQHF | TGTGCCAGTAGTATAGATTCGCGGGGGGCAAGCAATCAGCCCCAGCATTTT
. | TRBJ2-3 | TRBD2 | TRBV18 | CASSLAGGPGDTQYF | TGTGCCAGCTCCTTAGCGGGGGGGCCGGGAGATACGCAGTATTTT
once | TRBJ2-5 | . | TRBV4-2 | CASSQVGGETQYF | TGTGCCAGCAGCCAAGTGGGGGGAGAGACCCAGTACTTC
once | TRBJ1-3 | . | TRBV13 | CASSLEPGNTIYF | TGTGCCAGCAGCTTAGAGCCTGGAAACACCATATATTTT
. | TRBJ1-2 | . | TRBV29-1 | CSVDGGVYGYTF | TGCAGCGTTGACGGGGGGGTTTATGGCTACACCTTC
. | TRBJ2-1 | . | TRBV24-1 | CATSDSSPRSYNEQFF | TGTGCCACCAGTGACTCCTCCCCGAGGTCCTACAATGAGCAGTTCTTC
. | TRBJ2-1 | TRBD1 | TRBV24-1 | CATSPNRGQGNEQFF | TGTGCCACCAGTCCCAACAGGGGGCAAGGGAATGAGCAGTTCTTC
. | TRBJ1-1 | . | TRBV10-3 | CATGDSNTEAFF | TGTGCCACCGGGGACTCGAACACTGAAGCTTTCTTT
. | TRBJ1-5 | . | TRBV9 | CASSVSGDRQPQHF | TGTGCCAGCAGCGTATCAGGGGATCGTCAGCCCCAGCATTTT
. | TRBJ1-4 | . | TRBV27 | CASSLSWAGSNEKLFF | TGTGCCAGCAGTTTATCCTGGGCAGGGTCTAATGAAAAACTGTTTTTT
. | TRBJ1-4 | . | TRBV15 | CATSPGRARGEKLFF | TGTGCCACCAGCCCAGGGAGGGCCAGGGGTGAAAAACTGTTTTTT
few | TRBJ1-1 | . | TRBV5-4 | CASSLGEAWGTEAFF | TGTGCCAGCAGCTTGGGGGAGGCCTGGGGGACTGAAGCTTTCTTT
. | TRBJ1-1 | . | TRBV5-1 | CASSLGHDINTEAFF | TGCGCCAGCAGCTTGGGACACGATATTAACACTGAAGCTTTCTTT
once | TRBJ1-6 | . | TRBV5-6 | CASSIFQANNSPLHF | TGTGCCAGCAGCATTTTCCAAGCAAACAATTCACCCCTCCACTTT
. | TRBJ1-3 | . | TRBV6-1 | CASSEGLAVGNTIYF | TGTGCCAGCAGTGAAGGCTTGGCAGTTGGAAACACCATATATTTT
. | TRBJ1-4 | . | TRBV29-1 | CSVLAGPEKLFF | TGCAGCGTTCTGGCAGGGCCTGAAAAACTGTTTTTT
. | TRBJ1-4 | . | TRBV5-1 | CASSLGLNNEKLFF | TGCGCCAGCAGCTTGGGGCTCAATAATGAAAAACTGTTTTTT
. | TRBJ2-2 | . | TRBV30 | CAWSWGGGGTGELFF | TGTGCCTGGTCTTGGGGGGGAGGGGGTACCGGGGAGCTGTTTTTT
. | TRBJ1-1 | . | TRBV3-1/TRBV3-2 | CASSQEARQSLSYGEAFF | TGTGCCAGCAGCCAAGAGGCGAGGCAGTCCCTTAGTTACGGTGAAGCTTTCTTT
. | TRBJ2-1 | TRBD2 | TRBV24-1 | CATSDAPTSGRTGEQFF | TGTGCCACCAGTGATGCCCCGACTAGCGGGAGGACGGGTGAGCAGTTCTTC
once | TRBJ2-5 | TRBD1 | TRBV6-5 | CASSYSRTGAGETQYF | TGTGCCAGCAGTTACTCGAGGACAGGGGCGGGAGAGACCCAGTACTTC
. | TRBJ1-4 | . | TRBV7-2 | CASSFTGWGEKLFF | TGTGCCAGCAGCTTCACGGGGTGGGGTGAAAAACTGTTTTTT
. | TRBJ2-7 | . | TRBV6-6 | CASIREWGAYEQYF | TGTGCCAGCATTCGAGAGTGGGGGGCCTACGAGCAGTACTTC
. | TRBJ2-5 | . | TRBV29-1 | CSVEDWAVTQETQYF | TGCAGCGTTGAAGATTGGGCCGTTACCCAAGAGACCCAGTACTTC
few | TRBJ1-1 | TRBD1 | TRBV7-3 | CASSSPRTGVNSLNTEAFF | TGTGCCAGCAGCTCACCCCGGACAGGGGTTAACTCGCTGAACACTGAAGCTTTCTTT
. | TRBJ2-1 | . | TRBV9 | CASSVDGESYNEQFF | TGTGCCAGCAGCGTAGATGGGGAGAGCTACAATGAGCAGTTCTTC
. | TRBJ1-3 | . | TRBV5-6 | CASSPLLAFSSGNTIYF | TGTGCCAGCAGCCCCCTCCTGGCATTCTCCTCTGGAAACACCATATATTTT
. | TRBJ1-5 | . | TRBV28 | CASSRSREGQPQHF | TGTGCCAGCAGCCGAAGCAGGGAAGGTCAGCCCCAGCATTTT
. | TRBJ1-5 | . | TRBV7-9 | CASSLAVGDQPQHF | TGTGCCAGCAGCTTAGCCGTAGGGGATCAGCCCCAGCATTTT
. | TRBJ1-1 | . | TRBV5-1 | CASSLQGNTEAFF | TGCGCCAGCAGCCTTCAGGGGAACACTGAAGCTTTCTTT
. | TRBJ2-5 | TRBD2 | TRBV30 | CAWSVLAGGYQETQYF | TGTGCCTGGAGTGTATTGGCGGGGGGCTATCAAGAGACCCAGTACTTC
once | TRBJ1-2 | TRBD1 | TRBV10-3 | CAISEGQVTMNYGYTF | TGTGCCATCAGTGAGGGACAGGTGACCATGAACTATGGCTACACCTTC
. | TRBJ2-7 | TRBD1 | TRBV5-1 | CASSFTGDAYEQYF | TGCGCCAGCAGCTTTACAGGGGACGCCTACGAGCAGTACTTC
. | TRBJ1-1 | TRBD1 | TRBV18 | CASSLTGTAGGNTEAFF | TGTGCCAGCTCATTAACCGGGACAGCTGGGGGGAACACTGAAGCTTTCTTT
. | TRBJ2-7 | TRBD1 | TRBV27 | CASSPYRDRGLEQYF | TGTGCCAGCAGTCCTTACCGGGACAGGGGACTCGAGCAGTACTTC
once | TRBJ2-3 | . | TRBV28 | CASSLLGQRTDTQYF | TGTGCCAGCAGTCTCCTCGGACAGCGCACAGATACGCAGTATTTT
. | TRBJ2-1 | . | TRBV2 | CASSGQRNNEQFF | TGTGCCAGCAGTGGACAGAGAAACAATGAGCAGTTCTTC
. | TRBJ1-3 | . | TRBV18 | CASSPTATSSGNTIYF | TGTGCCAGCTCGCCGACAGCTACGAGCTCTGGAAACACCATATATTTT
. | TRBJ1-5 | TRBD1 | TRBV4-1 | CASSQALGRGQGGRSQPQHF | TGCGCCAGCAGCCAAGCTTTGGGGAGGGGACAGGGTGGCCGGAGTCAGCCCCAGCATTTT
few | TRBJ1-5 | TRBD1 | TRBV7-2 | CASSLVGQGYWQPQHF | TGTGCCAGCAGCTTAGTAGGACAGGGGTATTGGCAGCCCCAGCATTTT
few | TRBJ2-1 | TRBD2 | TRBV5-4 | CASRPGGGPFEQFF | TGTGCCAGCAGACCTGGCGGGGGACCTTTTGAGCAGTTCTTC